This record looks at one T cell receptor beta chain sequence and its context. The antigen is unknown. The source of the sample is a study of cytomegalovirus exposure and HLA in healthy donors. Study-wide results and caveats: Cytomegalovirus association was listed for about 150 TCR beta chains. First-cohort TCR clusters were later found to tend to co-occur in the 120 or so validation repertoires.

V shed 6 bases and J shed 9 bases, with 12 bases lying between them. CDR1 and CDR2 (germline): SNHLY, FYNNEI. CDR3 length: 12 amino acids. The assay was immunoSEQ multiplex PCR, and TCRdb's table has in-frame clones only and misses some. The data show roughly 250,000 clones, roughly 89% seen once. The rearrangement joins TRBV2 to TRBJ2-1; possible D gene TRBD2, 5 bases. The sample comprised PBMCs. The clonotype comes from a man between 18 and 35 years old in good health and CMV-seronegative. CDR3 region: CASSAGSFEQFF. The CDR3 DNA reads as TGTGCCAGCAGCGCGGGTAGCTTTGAGCAGTTCTTC.